The T cell receptor (beta chain) described here comes from a study of T cell responses to AZD1222 COVID-19 vaccine. Findings of the study overall: Most donors were white British, females outnumbered males, and clonal diversity was possibly underestimated.

V shed 4 bases, J shed 4 bases, and the junction held 9 bases outside the gene matches. In germline, CDR1 is LGHDT, CDR2 YNNKEL (reference sequence). The CDR3 has 15 amino acids. The table came from immunoSEQ multiplex PCR; TCRdb's copy has only in-frame clones and leaves some out. The sample carries about 68,000 clones, around 80% recorded once. On this clone itself: As yet, its antigen is unknown.

The receptor was derived from an adult in good health. The sample consisted of peripheral blood, taken on day 0 of AZD1222 vaccination. This sequence joins TRBV3-1 (or the pseudogene TRBV3-2) and TRBJ2-5; 7 bases are shared with TRBD1. Written as DNA, the CDR3 is TGTGCCAGCAGCCGACAATGGGACAGTGGAGAGACCCAGTACTTC. It codes for CASSRQWDSGETQYF.